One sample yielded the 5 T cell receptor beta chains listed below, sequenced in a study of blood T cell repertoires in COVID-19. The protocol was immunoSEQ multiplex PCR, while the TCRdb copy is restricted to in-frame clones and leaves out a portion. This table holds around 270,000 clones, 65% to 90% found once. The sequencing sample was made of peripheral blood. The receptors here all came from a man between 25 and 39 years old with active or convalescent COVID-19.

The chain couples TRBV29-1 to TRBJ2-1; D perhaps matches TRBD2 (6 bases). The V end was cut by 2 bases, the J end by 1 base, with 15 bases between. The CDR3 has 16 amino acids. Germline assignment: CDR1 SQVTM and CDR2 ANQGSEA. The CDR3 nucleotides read TGCAGCGTTGAAACGCGGGGCACCTTATCCTACAATGAGCAGTTCTTC. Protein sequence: CSVETRGTLSYNEQFF.

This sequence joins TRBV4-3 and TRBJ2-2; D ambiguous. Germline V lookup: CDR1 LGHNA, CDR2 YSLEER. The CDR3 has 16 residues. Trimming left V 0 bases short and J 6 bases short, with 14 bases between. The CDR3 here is CASSQELLVSAGELFF. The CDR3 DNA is TGCGCCAGCAGCCAAGAGTTATTGGTTTCGGCCGGGGAGCTGTTTTTT.

For the CDR3, the DNA is TGTGCCAGCAGCTTTTACGGGGTCAATGAGCAGTTCTTC. Encoded protein: CASSFYGVNEQFF. The J gene is TRBJ2-1, the V gene TRBV5-5, with a weak D call TRBD2 (5 bases). Germline V gives CDR1 SGHKS, CDR2 YYEKEE (reference sequence). This CDR3 has 13 amino acids. The ends were cut back, 2 bases at V and 6 bases at J, with 9 bases in the middle.

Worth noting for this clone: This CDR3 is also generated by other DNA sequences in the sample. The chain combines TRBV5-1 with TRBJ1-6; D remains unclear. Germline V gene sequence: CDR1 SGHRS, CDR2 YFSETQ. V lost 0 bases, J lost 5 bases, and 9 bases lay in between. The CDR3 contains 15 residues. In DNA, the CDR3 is TGCGCCAGCAGCTTGGGCGCAGGCGATAATTCACCCCTCCACTTT. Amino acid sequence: CASSLGAGDNSPLHF.

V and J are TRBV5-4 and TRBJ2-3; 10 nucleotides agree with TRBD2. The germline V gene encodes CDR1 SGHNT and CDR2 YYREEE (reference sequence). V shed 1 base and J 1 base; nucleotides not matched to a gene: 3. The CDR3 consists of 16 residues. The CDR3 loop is CASSLFTSGGTDTQYF. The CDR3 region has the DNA TGTGCCAGCAGCTTGTTTACTAGCGGGGGCACAGATACGCAGTATTTT.